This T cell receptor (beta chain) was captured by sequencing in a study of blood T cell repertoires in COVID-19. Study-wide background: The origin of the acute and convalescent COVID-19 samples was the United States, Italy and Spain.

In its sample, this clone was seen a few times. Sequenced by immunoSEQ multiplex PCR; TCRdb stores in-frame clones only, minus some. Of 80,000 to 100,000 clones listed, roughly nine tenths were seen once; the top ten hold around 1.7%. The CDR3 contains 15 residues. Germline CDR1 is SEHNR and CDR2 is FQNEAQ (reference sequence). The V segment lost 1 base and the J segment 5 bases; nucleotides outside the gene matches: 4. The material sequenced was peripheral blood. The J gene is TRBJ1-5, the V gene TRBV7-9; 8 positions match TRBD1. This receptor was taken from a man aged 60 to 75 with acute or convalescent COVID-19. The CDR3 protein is CASSLETGGHQPQHF. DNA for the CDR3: TGTGCCAGCAGCTTAGAAACAGGGGGGCATCAGCCCCAGCATTTT.